The source of this T cell receptor beta chain is a study of blood T cell repertoires in COVID-19. Study context: Samples of COVID-19 (acute and convalescent) were obtained from the United States, Italy and Spain. T cells, B-cell-depleted T cells, or PBMCs supplied cDNA or gDNA.

Trimming took off 4 bases at V and 11 bases at J, with 17 bases between the two ends. This CDR3 spans 14 amino acids. The germline gives CDR1 LGHDT, CDR2 YNNKEL (reference sequence). Source study methods: Scientists estimated how many nucleated cells there were by amplifying reference gene primers. Generated by immunoSEQ multiplex PCR, the TCRdb table keeps only in-frame clones and is missing some. That table furnishes V, J and clone size, whereas the DNA furnished D and trimming. The sample comprises around 250,000 clones, under 90% of which are singletons, and roughly 3.1% rests with the top ten. The sequenced sample consisted of peripheral blood. The chain carries TRBV3-1 (or the pseudogene TRBV3-2) and TRBJ1-4, with D uncertain. This clonotype was sampled from a woman aged 18-30 years with acute or convalescent COVID-19. This CDR3 reads CASSPFGELGKLFF. Here the CDR3 DNA reads TGTGCCAGCAGCCCGTTTGGGGAGTTGGGCAAACTGTTTTTT.